The entry that follows covers one TCR beta chain sequence. Its cognate antigen is unknown. The data stem from a study of OX40 agonist ivuxolimab in advanced cancers. Produced via immunoSEQ multiplex PCR; TCRdb's table is partial and in-frame only. The data hold about 15,000 clones, with around 80% observed a single time. The study's findings and limits: There was clonal expansion of CD4+ and CD8+ blood T cells by week 6 at 0.1 to 3.0 mg/kg.

V was clipped by 1 base and J by 4 bases, with 14 bases between them. CDR1 SEHNR and CDR2 FQNEAQ come from the germline V gene (reference sequence). The CDR3 is made up of 16 amino acids. The sequence was obtained from an adult with an advanced solid tumor such as melanoma, head and neck, liver or kidney cancer. J is TRBJ2-1 and V is TRBV7-9, with a weak D call TRBD2 (6 bases). This sample comprised CD4+ or CD8+ T cells sorted from blood, obtained in a trial of the OX40 agonist ivuxolimab. This chain's CDR3 is CASSLGRASAYNEQFF. The CDR3 DNA sequence: TGTGCCAGCAGCTTAGGGAGGGCTAGCGCATACAATGAGCAGTTCTTC.